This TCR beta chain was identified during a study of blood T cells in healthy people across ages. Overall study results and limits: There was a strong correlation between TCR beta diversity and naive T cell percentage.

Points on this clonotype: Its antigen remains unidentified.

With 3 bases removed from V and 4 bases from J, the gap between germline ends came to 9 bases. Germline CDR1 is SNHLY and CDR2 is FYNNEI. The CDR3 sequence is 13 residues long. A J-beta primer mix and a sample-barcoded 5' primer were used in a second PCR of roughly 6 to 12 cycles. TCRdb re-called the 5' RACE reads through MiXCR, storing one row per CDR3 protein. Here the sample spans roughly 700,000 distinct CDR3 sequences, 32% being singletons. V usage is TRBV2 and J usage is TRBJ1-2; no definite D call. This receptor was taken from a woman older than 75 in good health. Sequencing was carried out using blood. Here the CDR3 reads CASSEDGSYGYTF. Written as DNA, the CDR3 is TGTGCCAGCAGTGAGGACGGTTCCTATGGCTACACCTTC.